This T cell receptor beta chain originates from a study of OX40 agonist ivuxolimab in advanced cancers. Turning to the study itself: Ivuxolimab, an antibody that agonizes OX40 (CD134), was administered to the patients. Anti-PD-1, anti-PD-L1 or anti-CTLA-4 therapy given earlier was allowed, and approximately 43% had some. General study points: Some of the nonresponding patients also showed low levels of normalized T-cell clonal expansion.

This clone came up once. Its antigen is still unknown. V shed 4 bases and J 5 bases; nucleotides not matched to a gene: 5. CDR1 and CDR2 from the germline V gene are ENHRY and SYGVKD. This CDR3 has 15 amino acids. This table comes from immunoSEQ multiplex PCR, and its TCRdb copy is limited to in-frame clones, with some not included. The sample yields about 110,000 clones, roughly 90% seen once. The V and J genes are TRBV10-3 and TRBJ1-5; 10 nucleotides match TRBD1. This receptor was identified in an adult with an advanced solid tumor such as melanoma, head and neck, liver or kidney cancer. The sample in question was CD4+ or CD8+ T cells sorted from blood, obtained in a trial of the OX40 agonist ivuxolimab. The CDR3 spells CAISGAGTGDQPQHF. CDR3 in DNA: TGTGCCATCAGTGGCGCCGGGACAGGGGATCAGCCCCAGCATTTT.